One and the same sample provided the 29 T cell receptor beta chains below, sequenced in a study of blood T cells in healthy people across ages. Combining a sample-barcoded 5' primer with a J-beta primer mix, a second PCR ran for about 6 to 11 cycles. TCRdb recomputed calls from the 5' RACE reads with MiXCR, one row per CDR3 protein. The table records 630,000 or so distinct CDR3 sequences, 32% of them present only once. The specimen was blood. These receptors were collected from a woman older than 75 in good health.

About this clonotype itself: A much larger clonotype is one base distant, so this may be a read error. The chain carries TRBV7-3 and TRBJ2-5; 7 nucleotides match TRBD1. V was clipped by 4 bases and J by 11 bases; unmatched bases: 7. The CDR3 has 12 residues. The germline gives CDR1 SGHTA, CDR2 FQGTGA. CDR3 sequence reads: CASSSIRGRQYF. In nucleotides, the CDR3 is TGTGCCAGCAGCTCCATAAGGGGGCGACAGTACTTC. The full variable domain, rest sourced from reference TRBV7-3 and TRBJ2-5, is GAGVSQTPSNKVTEKGKYVELRCDPISGHTALYWYRQSLGQGPEFLIYFQGTGAADDSGLPNDRFFAVRPEGSVSTLKIQRTERGDSAVYLCASSSIRGRQYFGPGTRLLVL.

Regarding this clonotype: A much larger clone differs from this one at a single base, so this may be a read error. This chain joins TRBV27 and TRBJ1-2; D not certain. Trimming removed 6 bases from V and 8 bases from J, with 19 bases in between. Germline CDR1 and CDR2: MNHEY and SMNVEV (reference sequence). The length of the CDR3 is 14 residues. The CDR3 region is CASRGRGSAGGYTF. The CDR3 DNA reads TGTGCCAGCAGAGGACGTGGCTCTGCTGGGGGCTACACCTTC.

In this sample, this clonotype turned up many times. The chain links TRBV24-1 to TRBJ2-3; D call uncertain. The CDR3 spans 12 residues. Looked up from germline, CDR1 is KGHDR and CDR2 is SFDVKD. Trimming left V 8 bases short and J 0 bases short, with 5 bases between. This CDR3 is CATMSSTDTQYF. The CDR3 coding sequence is TGTGCCACCATGTCCAGCACAGATACGCAGTATTTT.

V and J are TRBV7-2 and TRBJ1-2, with a possible D match to TRBD1 (5 bases). In germline, CDR1 is SGHTA, CDR2 FQGNSA. V was clipped by 0 bases and J by 4 bases, with 21 bases between them. This CDR3 has 18 residues. As DNA, the CDR3 is TGTGCCAGCAGCTTAGCTTCAAGGGGCGGTGATCGGAGCTATGGCTACACCTTC. It codes for CASSLASRGGDRSYGYTF.

The V gene is TRBV12-5, the J gene TRBJ2-7, with D perhaps matching TRBD1 (5 bases). This CDR3 comprises 13 residues. Trimming cost V 5 bases and J 7 bases, with 15 bases left between them. CDR1 and CDR2 (germline): LGHNT, FRNRAP. The CDR3 region is CASGLAGFHEQYF. The CDR3 DNA is TGTGCTAGTGGTCTGGCAGGGTTCCATGAGCAGTACTTC.

This clonotype was seen many times. The chain has TRBV6-6 and TRBJ1-1; tentative D call: TRBD1 (5 bases). Germline CDR1 is MNHNY and CDR2 is SVGAGI (reference sequence). Trimming left V 2 bases short and J 5 bases short, with 12 bases between. The CDR3 has 14 residues. The CDR3 DNA reads TGTGCCAGCAGTTACGGCAGTGGGGCTACTGAAGCTTTCTTT. Translating it yields CASSYGSGATEAFF.

This clonotype showed up just a few times. This could be a read error, since a much larger clone is one nucleotide away. The chain has TRBV7-3 and TRBJ2-5; 12 nucleotides align to TRBD2. The CDR3 covers 14 residues. Germline V lookup: CDR1 SGHTA, CDR2 FQGTGA. After removal of 5 bases from V and 11 bases from J, the junction contained 9 bases not matched to a gene. Here the CDR3 DNA reads TGTGCCAGCAGCACTAGCGGGGGGCGGAATGAGCAGTACTTC. This sequence encodes CASSTSGGRNEQYF.

This clonotype was detected many times. The J gene is TRBJ1-2, the V gene TRBV9, with unresolved D. The CDR3 length is 12 residues. Between the trimmed V and J ends, which lost 0 bases and 8 bases, there was a span of 8 bases. Per the germline V gene, CDR1 is SGDLS and CDR2 is YYNGEE. Here the CDR3 reads CASSVAFPGYTF. The CDR3 coding sequence is TGTGCCAGCAGCGTAGCTTTTCCGGGCTACACCTTC.

This clonotype has a count of ten or more. The chain uses TRBV5-1 and TRBJ2-5; D uncertain. With 0 bases removed from V and 5 bases from J, the gap between germline ends came to 11 bases. CDR1 is SGHRS and CDR2 is YFSETQ in the germline V gene. CDR3 size: 14 residues. The CDR3 bases are TGCGCCAGCAGCTTGGGGCTAGTCGGTGAGACCCAGTACTTC. It codes for CASSLGLVGETQYF. The complete variable domain, with remaining parts taken from reference TRBV5-1 and TRBJ2-5, reads KAGVTQTPRYLIKTRGQQVTLSCSPISGHRSVSWYQQTPGQGLQFLFEYFSETQRNKGNFPGRFSGRQFSNSRSEMNVSTLELGDSALYLCASSLGLVGETQYFGPGTRLLVL.

This clonotype was counted between two and nine times. One base away lies a much larger clone, so this may be a sequencing read error. This chain links TRBV19 with TRBJ2-5; D remains unclear. The CDR3 spans 14 residues. Per the germline V gene, CDR1 is LNHDA and CDR2 is SQIVND (reference sequence). CDR3 residues: CARSTEVYQETQYF. CDR3 DNA sequence: TGTGCCCGTAGTACCGAGGTGTACCAAGAGACCCAGTACTTC.

J is TRBJ2-1 and V is TRBV7-9, with D perhaps TRBD2 (6 bases). With 8 bases removed from V and 13 bases from J, the gap between germline ends came to 12 bases. Germline V CDR1 and CDR2: SEHNR, FQNEAQ (reference sequence). CDR3 length equals 10 residues. CDR3: CASEGDFQFF. The CDR3 nucleotides read TGTGCCAGCGAAGGGGACTTTCAGTTCTTC.

This clonotype was counted ten times or more. The chain recombines TRBV10-3 with TRBJ2-2; D is unclear. The CDR3 is 15 residues long. Germline loops: CDR1 ENHRY, CDR2 SYGVKD. Trimming took off 8 bases at V and 2 bases at J, with 15 bases between the two ends. The CDR3 here is CAISQIGTNTGELFF. The CDR3, as DNA: TGTGCCATCTCCCAGATAGGAACCAACACCGGGGAGCTGTTTTTT.

This clonotype was seen ten or more times. This chain connects TRBV9 to TRBJ2-1, with TRBD2 matching over 7 bases. Trimming removed 0 bases from V and 9 bases from J; junction bases left unmatched: 3. The CDR3 loop spans 13 amino acids. Per the germline V gene, CDR1 is SGDLS and CDR2 is YYNGEE. CDR3 nucleotide sequence: TGTGCCAGCAGCGTAGTGGGGGGGAGTGAGCAGTTCTTC. This codes for CASSVVGGSEQFF.

This clonotype was counted a few times. The genes are TRBV7-9 and TRBJ1-5; the match to TRBD1 covers 7 bases. V lost 0 bases and J lost 4; bases outside the gene matches: 3. The CDR3 is 15 amino acids. Germline lookup yields CDR1 SEHNR and CDR2 FQNEAQ (reference sequence). As DNA, the CDR3 is TGTGCCAGCAGCTTAGCGGGACAGCCTAATCAGCCCCAGCATTTT. Protein sequence: CASSLAGQPNQPQHF.

Ten or more counts support this clonotype. The chain employs TRBV29-1 and TRBJ2-7, with 8 bases matching TRBD2. Germline V CDR1 and CDR2: SQVTM, ANQGSEA. The trim removed 5 bases at V and 1 base at J, leaving 10 bases unmatched. There are 15 residues in the CDR3. The CDR3 nucleotides read TGCAGCGTTCGGGGGGGACTTACCAATTCCTACGAGCAGTACTTC. Protein: CSVRGGLTNSYEQYF.

This clonotype was counted ten times or more. The rearrangement uses TRBV20-1 and TRBJ2-1; the D is unclear. Deletions cut 0 bases from V and 3 bases from J, with 9 bases between. The CDR3 consists of 14 residues. Per germline, CDR1 DFQATT and CDR2 SNEGSKA (reference sequence). The CDR3 spells CSARDRLVYNEQFF. CDR3 nucleotides: TGCAGTGCTAGAGATCGGCTAGTCTACAATGAGCAGTTCTTC.

This clonotype showed up many times. This chain uses TRBV14 with TRBJ1-1, with 7 bases that match TRBD1. There are 15 residues in the CDR3. Per the germline V gene, CDR1 is SGHDN and CDR2 is FVKESK. J lost 4 bases, V lost 1 base, and 6 bases had no gene match. Here the CDR3 DNA reads TGTGCCAGCAGCCAAGCCAGGGGGACGTTCACTGAAGCTTTCTTT. It codes for CASSQARGTFTEAFF. The full variable domain, rest sourced from reference TRBV14 and TRBJ1-1, is EAGVTQFPSHSVIEKGQTVTLRCDPISGHDNLYWYRRVMGKEIKFLLHFVKESKQDESGMPNNRFLAERTGGTYSTLKVQPAELEDSGVYFCASSQARGTFTEAFFGQGTRLTVV.

This clonotype was seen many times. The V and J genes are TRBV5-1 and TRBJ2-4; D is ambiguous. V lost 0 bases and J lost 4, with 8 bases in between. Germline lookup yields CDR1 SGHRS and CDR2 YFSETQ. The CDR3 sequence is 14 residues long. CDR3 sequence: CASSLGLEKNIQYF. The CDR3 DNA sequence: TGCGCCAGCAGCTTGGGGTTAGAAAAAAACATTCAGTACTTC.

The table lists this clonotype with many counts. This chain joins TRBV5-1 and TRBJ2-1; 8 bases are shared with TRBD2. The CDR3 contains 15 residues. Looked up from germline, CDR1 is SGHRS and CDR2 is YFSETQ. V was clipped by 3 bases and J by 4 bases; unmatched bases: 6. Here the CDR3 reads CASSWGLGGYNEQFF. As DNA, the CDR3 is TGCGCCAGCAGCTGGGGACTAGGGGGGTACAATGAGCAGTTCTTC.

The chain employs TRBV7-2 and TRBJ2-5; 8 positions match TRBD1. The V gene's germline CDR1 is SGHTA and CDR2 FQGNSA. The CDR3 runs to 18 residues. The J segment lost 11 bases and the V segment lost 0 bases, leaving 20 bases of the junction unmatched. The CDR3 region is CASSLALAGGATYNEQYF. The DNA for the CDR3 is TGTGCCAGCAGCTTAGCGCTGGCAGGGGGCGCTACCTATAATGAGCAGTACTTC.

In this sample, this clonotype turned up many times. The DNA of the CDR3 is TGTGCCAGCAGCCTGGCCCCGGACAGGCCCTACGAGCAGTACTTC. Translating gives CASSLAPDRPYEQYF. The chain links TRBV3-1 to TRBJ2-7, with 7 bases matching TRBD1. CDR1 and CDR2 (germline): LGHDT, YNNKEL (reference sequence). CDR3 size: 15 residues. The V gene end was trimmed by 4 bases and the J gene end by 2 bases; junction bases not matched to a gene: 8.

This clonotype was counted ten times or more. Germline and junction disagree at one end, which may indicate a read error. The chain has TRBV5-1 and TRBJ1-1; D unclear. CDR1 is SGHRS and CDR2 is YFSETQ in the germline V gene. The CDR3 covers 14 residues. The CDR3 sequence: CASSLAGVDTETFF. The CDR3 DNA follows: TGCGCCAGCAGCTTGGCGGGCGTTGACACTGAAACTTTCTTT.

This clonotype was observed many times. V is TRBV6-2 or TRBV6-3 and J is TRBJ2-3; 8 bases match TRBD1. The germline CDR1 and CDR2 sequences are MNHEY and SVGEGT. This CDR3 spans 15 amino acids. Trimming at V came to 5 bases and at J to 4 bases, leaving 8 bases not matched to a gene. DNA of the CDR3: TGTGCCAGCAGTCCGCAGGGGGCGATGGCAGATACGCAGTATTTT. Its protein is CASSPQGAMADTQYF.

This clonotype was recorded many times. The chain uses TRBV29-1 and TRBJ2-5; no clear D gene. Germline V CDR1 and CDR2: SQVTM, ANQGSEA. The CDR3 runs to 10 residues. V was pared by 5 bases and J by 3 bases, with 4 bases between. The CDR3 nucleotides are TGCAGCGTTCGGGAAGAGACCCAGTACTTC. Translated, it gives CSVREETQYF.

This clonotype came up many times. The chain carries TRBV12-3 or TRBV12-4 and TRBJ1-2; 9 bases match TRBD1. The CDR3 covers 15 residues. V lost 6 bases and J lost 4; bases outside the gene matches: 9. The CDR3 sequence: CASSLRQGVGYGYTF. Here the CDR3 DNA reads TGTGCCAGCAGCCTCAGACAGGGGGTAGGCTATGGCTACACCTTC.

V and J are TRBV7-9 and TRBJ2-3, with TRBD2 matching 11 bases. The length of the CDR3 is 18 residues. Unmatched junction bases numbered 10, after V lost 5 bases and J lost 0 bases. Germline CDR1 SEHNR, CDR2 FQNEAQ (reference sequence). As DNA, the CDR3 is TGTGCCAGCAGCCCCAACCCGACTAGCGGGGAAAGCACAGATACGCAGTATTTT. Protein product: CASSPNPTSGESTDTQYF.

This clonotype has a handful of counts. The genes are TRBV4-1 and TRBJ2-1; D remains unclear. Germline V gene data show CDR1 as MGHRA and CDR2 as YSYEKL. Trimming shortened V by 3 bases and J by 0 bases, and 12 bases separated the two germline ends. This CDR3 has 16 amino acids. CDR3 coding DNA: TGCGCCAGCAGCCACGTCTTAGAATCCTCCTACAATGAGCAGTTCTTC. Its translation is CASSHVLESSYNEQFF.

The chain employs TRBV5-4 and TRBJ2-1, with D perhaps matching TRBD1 (5 bases). Trimming shortened V by 10 bases and J by 9 bases, and 20 bases separated the two germline ends. CDR1 and CDR2 (germline): SGHNT, YYREEE (reference sequence). This CDR3 region has 13 residues. DNA of the CDR3: TGTGCCGACCATGATGGACACCGAACTGAGCAGTTCTTC. This translates into CADHDGHRTEQFF.

The chain couples TRBV6-6 to TRBJ1-1; the D gene is possibly TRBD1 (5 bases). V was clipped by 5 bases and J by 0 bases, with 13 bases between them. Per germline, CDR1 MNHNY and CDR2 SVGAGI (reference sequence). CDR3 size: 15 residues. The CDR3 protein is CASSGGLIMNTEAFF. Written as DNA, the CDR3 is TGTGCCAGCAGTGGGGGACTGATCATGAACACTGAAGCTTTCTTT.